A single sample gave rise to the 8 T cell receptor beta chains below, sequenced in a study of blood T cell repertoires in COVID-19. Only in-frame clones appear in the TCRdb table, and some are missing; sequencing was by immunoSEQ multiplex PCR. The sample holds roughly 340,000 clones; roughly nine tenths are singletons and the top ten take under 4%. Sequenced input: peripheral blood. The receptor set was obtained from a woman between 25 and 40 years old with COVID-19, enrolled during active disease.

V and J are TRBV3-1 (or the pseudogene TRBV3-2) and TRBJ2-3; D is unresolved. There are 13 residues in the CDR3. Germline V gene sequence: CDR1 LGHDT, CDR2 YNNKEL (reference sequence). The ends were cut back, 1 base at V and 6 bases at J, with 8 bases in the middle. CDR3 in DNA: TGTGCCAGCAGCCAAGCCCACTCGGATACGCAGTATTTT. Its translation: CASSQAHSDTQYF.

The rearrangement joins TRBV7-8 to TRBJ2-2, with 8 bases that match TRBD1. Germline CDR1 is SGHVS and CDR2 is FQNEAQ. The CDR3 is 18 residues long. Trimming removed 5 bases from V and 3 bases from J; junction bases left unmatched: 14. The CDR3 region has the DNA TGTGCCAGCAGCGGCCGGGACAGGTTCCCAACCGACACCGGGGAGCTGTTTTTT. Translating gives CASSGRDRFPTDTGELFF.

The chain's CDR3 is CASSTMTGGMETQYF. Here the CDR3 DNA reads TGTGCCAGTAGTACAATGACAGGGGGCATGGAGACCCAGTACTTC. This rearrangement joins TRBV19 to TRBJ2-5; 10 bases are shared with TRBD1. CDR1 is LNHDA, CDR2 SQIVND, per germline (reference sequence). The CDR3 extends over 15 amino acids. V was clipped by 4 bases and J by 5 bases; unmatched bases: 7.

The CDR3 DNA is TGTGCCACCAGTGACAACCGCGGTCCGGTAGCGGGGGCGTCCTACAATGAGCAGTTCTTC. Protein: CATSDNRGPVAGASYNEQFF. The V and J genes are TRBV24-1 and TRBJ2-1, with 9 bases fitting TRBD2. From germline, CDR1 is KGHDR and CDR2 SFDVKD. V lost 4 bases to trimming and J lost 1 base; unmatched junction nucleotides: 16. The CDR3 runs to 20 residues.

The gene calls are TRBV27 and TRBJ1-5; possible D gene TRBD1, 5 bases. The length of the CDR3 is 18 residues. The germline V and J ends were trimmed by 0 bases and 5 bases, with 20 bases remaining between them. Germline CDR1 MNHEY, CDR2 SMNVEV (reference sequence). DNA for the CDR3: TGTGCCAGCAGTTTATCGTTTATTAGACAGCCTAACTATCAGCCCCAGCATTTT. Translation gives CASSLSFIRQPNYQPQHF.

CDR3 sequence (DNA): TGTGCCAGCAGCTTAAACAGGGGTAGCTATGGCTACACCTTC. Its protein product is CASSLNRGSYGYTF. The V and J genes are TRBV7-2 and TRBJ1-2; 7 bases are shared with TRBD1. V was clipped by 2 bases and J by 4 bases; unmatched bases: 4. The CDR3 contains 14 residues. Germline V lookup: CDR1 SGHTA, CDR2 FQGNSA.

Here the CDR3 DNA reads TGTGCCAGCAGCCCCTCAGGAGGGGCCGAGCAGTACGTC. Its translation: CASSPSGGAEQYV. The V call is TRBV6-6, the J call TRBJ2-7, with D perhaps TRBD2 (6 bases). CDR1 and CDR2 from the germline V gene are MNHNY and SVGAGI (reference sequence). V dropped 6 bases and J dropped 6 bases, with 15 bases sitting between them. The CDR3 length is 13 residues.

The V and J genes are TRBV6-5 and TRBJ1-4; the D gene is possibly TRBD1 (5 bases). Germline lookup yields CDR1 MNHEY and CDR2 SVGAGI. V gave up 6 bases and J gave up 7 bases, with 18 bases separating them. The CDR3 covers 15 residues. CDR3 DNA sequence: TGTGCCAGCAGGAGCCTGGGGCGAAGGGCTGAAAAACTGTTTTTT. Translated: CASRSLGRRAEKLFF.